A single sample gave rise to the 3 T cell receptor beta chains below, sequenced in a study of shared clonotypes between healthy human individuals. Assay: immunoSEQ multiplex PCR; the TCRdb copy retains only in-frame clones and omits some. There are about 2.4 million clones in the sample; roughly nine tenths occur only once, and 0.14% lies in the top ten. The sample comprised naive CD4+ T cells sorted from blood. As to subset: CD45RA+ positively selected. Receptors were obtained from a man aged 18 to 29 in good health.

The chain couples TRBV28 to TRBJ1-2, with D possibly matching TRBD1 (5 bases). There are 13 residues in the CDR3. V gave up 5 bases and J gave up 7 bases, with 14 bases separating them. Germline CDR1 and CDR2: MDHEN and SYDVKM. Here the CDR3 DNA reads TGTGCCAGCAGTACACAGGCCCCGGGTGGCTACACCTTC. Protein: CASSTQAPGGYTF.

This rearrangement joins TRBV5-4 to TRBJ2-1, with TRBD2 matching 10 bases. Trimming at V came to 3 bases and at J to 8 bases, leaving 8 bases not matched to a gene. CDR1 is SGHNT and CDR2 is YYREEE in the germline V gene (reference sequence). The CDR3 sequence is 15 residues long. Written as DNA, the CDR3 is TGTGCCAGCAGCTCACCGGGACTAGCGACTCATGAGCAGTTCTTC. This translates into CASSSPGLATHEQFF. The variable domain in full, completed from reference TRBV5-4 and TRBJ2-1, reads ETGVTQSPTHLIKTRGQQVTLRCSSQSGHNTVSWYQQALGQGPQFIFQYYREEENGRGNFPPRFSGLQFPNYSSELNVNALELDDSALYLCASSSPGLATHEQFFGPGTRLTVL.

This clone came up once. The rearrangement links TRBV6-1 to TRBJ1-1, with D possibly matching TRBD1 (6 bases). Germline lookup yields CDR1 MNHNS and CDR2 SASEGT. This CDR3 has 14 residues. The ends were cut back, 3 bases at V and 1 base at J, with 9 bases in the middle. CDR3 region: CASSDPGQNTEAFF. The CDR3 DNA reads as TGTGCCAGCAGTGACCCGGGACAGAACACTGAAGCTTTCTTT.